These 13 T cell receptor beta chains share one sample of origin, sequenced in a study of T cells in Graves' hyperthyroidism and ophthalmopathy. Using RNA transcripts as the source, TCR beta CDR3 regions were amplified. First-round RT-PCR of the TCR CDR3 relied on the HTBI primer set. A single record per CDR3 protein comes from TCRdb applying MiXCR to the multiplex PCR reads. The data hold about 840,000 distinct CDR3 sequences, with about two fifths observed a single time. Sequences were obtained from blood. These receptors were obtained from a man in his late teens or twenties with Graves' hyperthyroidism.

This clonotype was observed at least ten times. This sequence joins TRBV7-9 and TRBJ1-2, with D possibly TRBD1 on 5 matching bases. The CDR3 is made up of 15 amino acids. V gave up 5 bases and J gave up 4 bases, with 17 bases separating them. Looked up from germline, CDR1 is SEHNR and CDR2 is FQNEAQ (reference sequence). The CDR3, as DNA: TGTGCCAGCAGCCCTCCTTGGGGAGGGGTCTATGGCTACACCTTC. As protein: CASSPPWGGVYGYTF.

The CDR3 region is CASRAAPAEELFF. The CDR3 DNA reads as TGTGCCAGCAGAGCCGCCCCGGCGGAGGAGCTGTTTTTT. V is TRBV2 and J is TRBJ2-2; no clear D. The CDR3 is 13 amino acids. The germline V gene encodes CDR1 SNHLY and CDR2 FYNNEI. With 6 bases removed from V and 10 bases from J, the gap between germline ends came to 15 bases.

This chain joins TRBV7-8 and TRBJ2-6; unclear D gene. Trimming pared 0 bases from V and 17 bases from J, leaving 2 bases between. The CDR3 is 9 amino acids. CDR1 is SGHVS and CDR2 is FQNEAQ in the germline V gene. CDR3 DNA sequence: TGTGCCAGCAGCTTAGCCTTGACTTTC. Residues: CASSLALTF.

The gene calls are TRBV9 and TRBJ1-2; 11 bases are a match to TRBD1. The CDR3 covers 15 residues. V shed 5 bases, J shed 8 bases, and the junction held 11 bases outside the gene matches. Germline loops: CDR1 SGDLS, CDR2 YYNGEE. CDR3 sequence reads: CASSYLGQGARGYTF. As DNA, the CDR3 is TGTGCCAGCAGTTACCTAGGACAGGGGGCGCGGGGCTACACCTTC.

With regard to this clonotype: A much larger clone differs by one base, so this may be a read error. The chain carries TRBV9 and TRBJ2-7; 7 bases map to TRBD1. CDR1 and CDR2 (germline): SGDLS, YYNGEE. This CDR3 has 13 amino acids. Trimming took 6 bases from V and 4 from J; bases not matched to a gene: 7. CDR3 nucleotides: TGTGCCAGCATCCCGGGACAGTCGTACGAGCAGTACTTC. Its translation: CASIPGQSYEQYF.

This chain joins TRBV4-1 and TRBJ1-4, with D perhaps TRBD1 (5 bases). CDR3 length: 16 amino acids. The V end was cut by 2 bases, the J end by 0 bases, with 10 bases between. Germline V gene data show CDR1 as MGHRA and CDR2 as YSYEKL. CDR3 DNA sequence: TGCGCCAGCAGCCAATCCAGGGTCTCAACTAATGAAAAACTGTTTTTT. Translation gives CASSQSRVSTNEKLFF.

The sample holds a few counts of this clonotype. In DNA, the CDR3 is TGTGCCAGCAGCTTAGTACCCCTAGGGGCAGGGCGACAGACCCACTACGAGCAGTACTTC. Its protein product is CASSLVPLGAGRQTHYEQYF. The genes are TRBV7-6 and TRBJ2-7; D perhaps matches TRBD1 (5 bases). There are 20 residues in the CDR3. Germline V lookup: CDR1 SGHVS, CDR2 FNYEAQ. The V and J ends lost 1 base and 3 bases respectively, with 28 bases between them. Drawing the rest from reference TRBV7-6 and TRBJ2-7, the complete variable domain is GAGVSQSPRYKVTKRGQDVALRCDPISGHVSLYWYRQALGQGPEFLTYFNYEAQQDKSGLPNDRFSAERPEGSISTLTIQRTEQRDSAMYRCASSLVPLGAGRQTHYEQYFGPGTRLTVT.

This chain links TRBV5-5 with TRBJ2-5; D possibly matches TRBD1 or TRBD2 (5 bases each). The CDR3 has 15 residues. The germline V gene has CDR1 SGHKS and CDR2 YYEKEE (reference sequence). V shed 5 bases and J shed 4 bases, with 18 bases lying between them. Here the CDR3 DNA reads TGTGCCAGCAGTGAAATTGGGGGTGGTTCAGAGACCCAGTACTTC. It encodes CASSEIGGGSETQYF. The complete variable domain, with remaining parts taken from reference TRBV5-5 and TRBJ2-5, reads DAGVTQSPTHLIKTRGQQVTLRCSPISGHKSVSWYQQVLGQGPQFIFQYYEKEERGRGNFPDRFSARQFPNYSSELNVNALLLGDSALYLCASSEIGGGSETQYFGPGTRLLVL.

The chain couples TRBV6-5 to TRBJ1-1; D is unclear. Germline-derived CDR1 and CDR2 are MNHEY and SVGAGI. The CDR3 consists of 13 residues. Trimming pared 2 bases from V and 8 bases from J, leaving 12 bases between. The CDR3 sequence is CASSYPDTREAFF. CDR3 coding DNA: TGTGCCAGCAGTTACCCCGACACAAGAGAAGCTTTCTTT.

This clonotype was counted only a few times. The gene calls are TRBV6-6 and TRBJ1-2; the match to TRBD1 covers 12 bases. This CDR3 region has 14 residues. V was clipped by 6 bases and J by 5 bases; unmatched bases: 4. In germline, CDR1 is MNHNY, CDR2 SVGAGI (reference sequence). The CDR3 reads CASRSGQGAYGYTF. The CDR3 DNA reads as TGTGCCAGCAGATCGGGACAGGGGGCTTATGGCTACACCTTC.

The chain combines TRBV7-3 with TRBJ2-7; D tentatively reads TRBD1 or TRBD2 (5 bases each). V was clipped by 3 bases and J by 3 bases, with 15 bases between them. The CDR3 covers 15 residues. The germline V gene has CDR1 SGHTA and CDR2 FQGTGA. This CDR3 reads CASSFLGTTHYEQYF. CDR3 coding DNA: TGTGCCAGCAGCTTCCTCGGGACGACCCACTACGAGCAGTACTTC.

This rearrangement joins TRBV12-5 to TRBJ1-5; 7 nucleotides line up with TRBD1. This CDR3 spans 16 amino acids. V shed 1 base and J 4 bases; nucleotides not matched to a gene: 7. Germline CDR1 reads LGHNT; CDR2 reads FRNRAP. CDR3 amino acids: CASGLEGGIGNQPQHF. CDR3 in DNA: TGTGCTAGTGGTTTGGAAGGGGGCATTGGGAATCAGCCCCAGCATTTT.

This clonotype has only a few counts. The CDR3 sequence is CASREGTNEKLFF. The CDR3 DNA is TGTGCCAGCAGGGAAGGGACTAATGAAAAACTGTTTTTT. This chain links TRBV6-5 with TRBJ1-4; D uncertain. Germline V CDR1 and CDR2: MNHEY, SVGAGI. This CDR3 has 13 residues. V was clipped by 6 bases and J by 2 bases, with 7 bases between them.